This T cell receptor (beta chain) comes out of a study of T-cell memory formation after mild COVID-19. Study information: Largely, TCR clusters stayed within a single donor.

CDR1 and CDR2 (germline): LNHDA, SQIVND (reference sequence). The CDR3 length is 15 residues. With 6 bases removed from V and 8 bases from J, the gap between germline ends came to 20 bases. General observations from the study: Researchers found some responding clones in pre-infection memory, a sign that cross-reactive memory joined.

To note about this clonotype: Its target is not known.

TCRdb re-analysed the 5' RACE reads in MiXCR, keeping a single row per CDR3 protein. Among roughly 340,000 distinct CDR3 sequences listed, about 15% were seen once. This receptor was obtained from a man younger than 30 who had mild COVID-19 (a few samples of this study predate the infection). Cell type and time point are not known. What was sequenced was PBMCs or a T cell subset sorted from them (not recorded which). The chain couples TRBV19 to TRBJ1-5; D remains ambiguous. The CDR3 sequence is CASSRTAIWEEPQHF. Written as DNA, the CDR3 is TGTGCCAGTAGCCGAACAGCCATTTGGGAGGAGCCCCAGCATTTT.